This is a list of T cell receptor beta chains from one sample in a study of T cell repertoires in cytomegalovirus infection. These receptors' antigens are unknown. TCRdb recomputed calls from the reads with MiXCR, one row per CDR3 protein. The sample lists about 920,000 distinct CDR3 sequences, roughly a third occurring once. Source: cultured CD8+ T cells from PBMCs, taken from culture after CMV antigen stimulation. All receptors come from a human donor in good health (CMV status not recorded). Some clones in this sample may be carry-over from other donors' samples. Each CDR3 is given with its conserved first and last residue. D genes are given only for firm matches. Clone size, where shown, is once, few, many, or a class for clones that have expanded.

d_gene,abundance,j_gene,v_gene,CDR3nt,CDR3aa
-,-,TRBJ1-1,TRBV6-2/TRBV6-3,TGTGCCAGCAACACCGACAGGCTTGAAGCTTTCTTT,CASNTDRLEAFF
-,few,TRBJ1-6,TRBV6-1,TGTGCCAGCAGTGACCCCAGGGAGGAATCACCCCTCCACTTT,CASSDPREESPLHF
TRBD2,-,TRBJ2-5,TRBV7-9,TGTGCCAGCAGCTACACAGAGGCTAGCGGGGGGACCCAGTACTTC,CASSYTEASGGTQYF
TRBD1,-,TRBJ1-2,TRBV5-4,TGTGCCAGCACCATGTGGAAGGGGGCGGGTGATGGCTACACCTTC,CASTMWKGAGDGYTF
-,-,TRBJ2-3,TRBV4-1,TGCGCCAGCAGCCAACAAGTCGGGGAATCAGATACGCAGTATTTT,CASSQQVGESDTQYF
-,-,TRBJ1-1,TRBV6-5,TGTGCCAGCAGTTACTCGTGGGCTCCTAACACTGAAGCTTTCTTT,CASSYSWAPNTEAFF
-,-,TRBJ1-2,TRBV5-5,TGTGCCAGCAGAGGAGGGAGCGGCTACACCTTC,CASRGGSGYTF
-,-,TRBJ1-5,TRBV28,TGTGCCAGCAGTCTCTCCGGTTCTGGGTATCAGCCCCAGCATTTT,CASSLSGSGYQPQHF
-,-,TRBJ2-2,TRBV4-1,TGCGCCAGCAGCCAATTTGGGGGGACGACCGGGGCCGGGGAGCTGTTTTTT,CASSQFGGTTGAGELFF
TRBD1,-,TRBJ2-4,TRBV7-6,TGTGCCAGCAGCCATCCCCCCGCAGGGGGCGATGCCAAAAACTTTCAGTACTTC,CASSHPPAGGDAKNFQYF
-,-,TRBJ2-7,TRBV28,TGTGCCAGCAGTTTAAAGCGGGCCAGCTACGAGCAGTACTTC,CASSLKRASYEQYF
-,many,TRBJ2-5,TRBV7-2,TGTGCCAGCAGCCCCTTGGAGGCGCAAGAGACCCAGTACTTC,CASSPLEAQETQYF
-,-,TRBJ1-2,TRBV4-1,TGCGCCAGCAGCCAAGTCGGGGAGATGGGCTACACCTTC,CASSQVGEMGYTF
TRBD2,-,TRBJ2-3,TRBV4-3,TGCGCCAGCAGCCAAGATGTAGCGGGGGCCTCCACAGATACGCAGTATTTT,CASSQDVAGASTDTQYF
-,few,TRBJ1-1,TRBV4-1,TGCGCCAGCAGCCAAGAACCGGGGGGGAAAAACACTGAAGCTTTCTTT,CASSQEPGGKNTEAFF
-,once,TRBJ1-2,TRBV6-4,TGTGCCAGCAGTGACTCTGACAGGAGCTATGGCTACACCTTC,CASSDSDRSYGYTF
-,many,TRBJ2-2,TRBV7-9,TGTGCCAGCAGCCCGCCTTCAGGGGCTCGGGCCGGGGAGCTGTTTTTT,CASSPPSGARAGELFF
-,many,TRBJ1-1,TRBV7-6,TGTGCCAGCAGCTTAGAGACCGGGGGGTGGAGAACTGAAGCTTTCTTT,CASSLETGGWRTEAFF
-,few,TRBJ2-1,TRBV12-3/TRBV12-4,TGTGCCAGCAGTAAGACAGGAGAGCAGTTCTTC,CASSKTGEQFF
TRBD1,-,TRBJ2-3,TRBV5-5,TGTGCCAGCAGCTTCCGAGACAGGGTCAGCACAGATACGCAGTATTTT,CASSFRDRVSTDTQYF
TRBD2,-,TRBJ2-1,TRBV20-1,TGCAGTGCTAGAGATCTTCGGGCTAGCGGGGGGGAGTACAATGAGCAGTTCTTC,CSARDLRASGGEYNEQFF
-,few,TRBJ2-3,TRBV10-3,TGTGCCATCAGTGACACATTGCTGGAAGATACGCAGTATTTT,CAISDTLLEDTQYF
-,-,TRBJ2-2,TRBV6-1,TGTGCCAGCAGTTTCGGGCCGCAGGGGCCCGGGGAGCTGTTTTTT,CASSFGPQGPGELFF
-,few,TRBJ1-4,TRBV7-2,TGTGCCAGCAGCTCCCCCGTAGGGATCGGTGAAAAACTGTTTTTT,CASSSPVGIGEKLFF
-,once,TRBJ1-1,TRBV29-1,TGCAGCGTTGCCACGGACTTATGGACTGAAGCTTTCTTT,CSVATDLWTEAFF
TRBD2,many,TRBJ2-1,TRBV7-6,TGTGCCAGCAGCCCCCGGGGGGAGGAGCAGTTCTTC,CASSPRGEEQFF
-,-,TRBJ1-5,TRBV7-9,TGTGCCAGCAGCTTAGGGGACGCCAATCAGCCCCAGCATTTT,CASSLGDANQPQHF
-,-,TRBJ2-2,TRBV7-7,TGTGCTAGCAGCAAAGAAGGGTTAGGAACCGGGGAGCTGTTTTTT,CASSKEGLGTGELFF
-,-,TRBJ1-4,TRBV4-3,TGCGCCAGCAGCCAAGAAGGAGGAGGAGTTAATGAAAAACTGTTTTTT,CASSQEGGGVNEKLFF
-,-,TRBJ1-2,TRBV14,TGTGCCAGCAGCCAAGGAGGGGCGCGGTATGGCTACACCTTC,CASSQGGARYGYTF
-,-,TRBJ2-1,TRBV4-1,TGCGCCAGCAGGAACGGGGCGGACCCATACAATGAGCAGTTCTTC,CASRNGADPYNEQFF
-,-,TRBJ1-5,TRBV5-1,TGCGCCAGCAGCTTGGATGGGGCAGGTCAGCCCCAGCATTTT,CASSLDGAGQPQHF
-,many,TRBJ1-3,TRBV7-8,TGTGCCAGCACCCACGTAGGCTCTGGAAACACCATATATTTT,CASTHVGSGNTIYF
TRBD2,few,TRBJ2-2,TRBV4-3,TGCGCCAGCAGCCAAGACTCGGGGGGGCCGGGCGGGGAGCTGTTTTTT,CASSQDSGGPGGELFF
-,-,TRBJ1-2,TRBV27,TGTGCCAGCAGTGCACAGCCAGCCTATGGCTACACCTTC,CASSAQPAYGYTF
TRBD2,many,TRBJ2-1,TRBV7-2,TGTGCCAGCAGCCCCGGACTAGCGGGGGGCTCTTTCAATGAGCAGTTCTTC,CASSPGLAGGSFNEQFF
-,-,TRBJ2-7,TRBV14,TGTGCCAGCAGCCAGACACAGTACGAGCAGTACTTC,CASSQTQYEQYF
-,-,TRBJ2-7,TRBV7-6,TGTGCCAGCAGCTCGACAAGGCTCACCCCCTACGAGCAGTACTTC,CASSSTRLTPYEQYF
-,many,TRBJ1-5,TRBV7-8,TGTGCCAGCAGCTTAGCTTTCGGGAGGGGGCAGCCCCAGCATTTT,CASSLAFGRGQPQHF
TRBD1,-,TRBJ2-1,TRBV6-5,TGTGCCAGCAGTCCCGGGACAGGGACGTATGAGCAGTTCTTC,CASSPGTGTYEQFF
-,-,TRBJ1-6,TRBV7-6,TGTGCCAGCAGCACGCCATCAGGGGCCTATAATTCACCCCTCCACTTT,CASSTPSGAYNSPLHF
-,few,TRBJ2-1,TRBV27,TGTGCCAGCACACAGGCGTCCTACAATGAGCAGTTCTTC,CASTQASYNEQFF
TRBD1,-,TRBJ2-7,TRBV5-4,TGTGCCAGCAGCTTCGGGGACAGGGGGCGAGACGAGCAGTACTTC,CASSFGDRGRDEQYF
-,-,TRBJ1-1,TRBV7-6,TGTGCCAGCGACGGCAACACTGAAGCTTTCTTT,CASDGNTEAFF
-,few,TRBJ1-2,TRBV25-1,TGTGCCAGCAGTAGAGGGATTGGGAGGAACTATGGCTACACCTTC,CASSRGIGRNYGYTF
TRBD1,-,TRBJ1-6,TRBV6-5,TGTGCCAGCACCGCGGGACAGGGTAGTTCACCCCTCCACTTT,CASTAGQGSSPLHF
TRBD2,few,TRBJ2-3,TRBV19,TGTGCCAGTAGTATTTGGGCGGGGGGCACAGATACGCAGTATTTT,CASSIWAGGTDTQYF
TRBD1,-,TRBJ2-7,TRBV5-1,TGCGCCAGCGAACAGGGGACCGGCACCTACGAGCAGTACTTC,CASEQGTGTYEQYF
-,few,TRBJ1-2,TRBV20-1,TGCAGTGCTAGAGATGTGGACAGCTATGGCTACACCTTC,CSARDVDSYGYTF
-,many,TRBJ2-6,TRBV27,TGTGCCAGCAGACGAGGAGGCCGGAGCTCTGGGGCCAACGTCCTGACTTTC,CASRRGGRSSGANVLTF
-,few,TRBJ2-7,TRBV14,TGTGCCAGCAGCTCCCCGACAAGAAGCTACGAGCAGTACTTC,CASSSPTRSYEQYF
-,few,TRBJ1-4,TRBV7-6,TGTGCCAGCAGCGATACAGGGAGAGGGGAAAAACTGTTTTTT,CASSDTGRGEKLFF
-,few,TRBJ1-2,TRBV5-4,TGTGCCAGCAGCGATACAGGCTACAACTATGGCTACACCTTC,CASSDTGYNYGYTF